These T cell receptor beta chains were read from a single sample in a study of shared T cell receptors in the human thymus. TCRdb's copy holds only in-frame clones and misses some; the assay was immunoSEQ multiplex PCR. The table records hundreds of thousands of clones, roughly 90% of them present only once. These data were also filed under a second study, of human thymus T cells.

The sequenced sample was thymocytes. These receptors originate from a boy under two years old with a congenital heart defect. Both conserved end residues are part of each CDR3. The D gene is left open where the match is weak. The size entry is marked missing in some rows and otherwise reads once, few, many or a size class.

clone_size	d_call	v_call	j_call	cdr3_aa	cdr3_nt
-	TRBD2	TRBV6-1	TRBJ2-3	CASSEGGLAGGPTSTDTQYF	TGTGCCAGCAGTGAGGGGGGACTAGCGGGAGGACCTACTAGCACAGATACGCAGTATTTT
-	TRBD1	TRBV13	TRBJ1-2	CASSLGSMDRPWGYGYTF	TGTGCCAGCAGCTTAGGATCCATGGACAGGCCATGGGGCTATGGCTACACCTTC
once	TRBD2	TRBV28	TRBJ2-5	CASSLGTSNETQYF	TGTGCCAGCAGTTTAGGGACTAGTAATGAGACCCAGTACTTC
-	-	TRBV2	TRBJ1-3	CASSESGRSGSGNTIYF	TGTGCCAGCAGTGAATCGGGGAGGTCGGGCTCTGGAAACACCATATATTTT
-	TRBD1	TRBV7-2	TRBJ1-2	CASSFGQGSRYGYTF	TGTGCCAGCAGCTTCGGACAGGGAAGTCGGTATGGCTACACCTTC
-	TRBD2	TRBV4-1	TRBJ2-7	CASSQDGAGGYEQYF	TGCGCCAGCAGCCAAGATGGGGCGGGAGGGTACGAGCAGTACTTC
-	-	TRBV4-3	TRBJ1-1	CASSQARDPQSDLYGGTEAFF	TGCGCCAGCAGCCAAGCCCGGGACCCCCAATCGGATTTATACGGGGGGACTGAAGCTTTCTTT
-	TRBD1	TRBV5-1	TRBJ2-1	CASSPGQGAPFNEQFF	TGCGCCAGCAGCCCTGGACAGGGGGCGCCTTTTAATGAGCAGTTCTTC
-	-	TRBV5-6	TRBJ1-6	CASSLEGGLNSPLHF	TGTGCCAGCAGCTTGGAAGGCGGATTAAATTCACCCCTCCACTTT
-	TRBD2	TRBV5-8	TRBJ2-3	CASSFPTSGSTDTQYF	TGTGCCAGCAGCTTTCCGACTAGCGGGAGCACAGATACGCAGTATTTT
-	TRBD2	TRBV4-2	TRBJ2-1	CASSQPPGLGELEQFF	TGTGCCAGCAGCCAGCCACCGGGACTAGGAGAACTTGAGCAGTTCTTC
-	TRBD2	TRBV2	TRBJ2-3	CASAALAVYTDTQYF	TGTGCCAGCGCGGCTCTAGCGGTTTACACAGATACGCAGTATTTT
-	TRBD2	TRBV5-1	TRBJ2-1	CASSLIYLEREIGNEQFF	TGCGCCAGCAGCTTGATTTACTTGGAGCGGGAGATCGGGAATGAGCAGTTCTTC
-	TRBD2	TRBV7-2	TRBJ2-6	CASSSTSGRAGANVLTF	TGTGCCAGCAGTTCGACTAGCGGGAGAGCTGGGGCCAACGTCCTGACTTTC
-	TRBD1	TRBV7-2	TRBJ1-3	CASSLAPDREGAFSGNTIYF	TGTGCCAGCAGCTTAGCCCCGGACAGGGAAGGGGCCTTCTCTGGAAACACCATATATTTT
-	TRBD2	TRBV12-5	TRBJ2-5	CASGLRREDQETQYF	TGTGCTAGTGGTTTAAGGCGGGAGGACCAAGAGACCCAGTACTTC
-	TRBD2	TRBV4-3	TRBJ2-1	CASSQDGASGRNNEQFF	TGCGCCAGCAGCCAAGATGGGGCTAGCGGGAGGAACAATGAGCAGTTCTTC
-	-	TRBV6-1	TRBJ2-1	CASSCGRGNDEQFF	TGTGCCAGCAGTTGTGGCAGGGGAAACGATGAGCAGTTCTTC
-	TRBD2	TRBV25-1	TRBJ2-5	CASSEMTSGETQYF	TGTGCCAGCAGTGAAATGACTAGCGGCGAGACCCAGTACTTC
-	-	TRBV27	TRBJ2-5	CATSWRERETQYF	TGTGCCACTTCCTGGAGGGAACGGGAGACCCAGTACTTC
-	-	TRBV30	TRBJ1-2	CAWRAGGGTFYGYTF	TGTGCCTGGAGGGCGGGGGGAGGCACCTTTTATGGCTACACCTTC
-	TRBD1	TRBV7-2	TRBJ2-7	CASSLTGFTYEQYF	TGTGCCAGCAGCTTGACAGGGTTTACCTACGAGCAGTACTTC
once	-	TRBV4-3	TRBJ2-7	CASSQDSRLAMSYEQYF	TGCGCCAGCAGCCAAGATTCCCGCCTAGCGATGAGCTACGAGCAGTACTTC
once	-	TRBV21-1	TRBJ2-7	CASSKKGGGANEQYF	TGTGCCAGCAGCAAAAAAGGGGGGGGCGCCAACGAGCAGTACTTC
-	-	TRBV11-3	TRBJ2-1	CASSLDEVAEYNEQFF	TGTGCCAGCAGCTTAGATGAGGTAGCGGAGTACAATGAGCAGTTCTTC
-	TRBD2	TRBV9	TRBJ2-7	CASSVGAGGIWEEQYF	TGTGCCAGCAGCGTAGGAGCGGGAGGGATCTGGGAGGAGCAGTACTTC
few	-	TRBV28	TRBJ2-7	CASSHHRDTAYEQYF	TGTGCCAGCAGCCACCACCGGGACACAGCCTACGAGCAGTACTTC
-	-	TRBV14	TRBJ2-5	CASSPRSREQETQYF	TGTGCCAGCAGCCCGCGGTCGCGAGAACAAGAGACCCAGTACTTC